These 11 T cell receptor beta chains share one sample of origin, sequenced in a study of T cell repertoires in cytomegalovirus infection. TCRdb reprocessed the reads with MiXCR, giving one entry per CDR3 protein. The sample includes approximately 390,000 distinct CDR3 sequences, about 34% of them seen just once. Antigens for these TCRs are unknown. The specimen was cultured PBMCs, collected from culture after CMV antigen stimulation. These receptors all come from a human donor in good health (CMV status not recorded). Some clones in this sample may be carry-over from other donors' samples.

The chain is built from TRBV11-2 and TRBJ1-2, with a weak D call TRBD1 (5 bases). CDR3 length: 18 amino acids. The V end lost 6 bases, the J end lost 5 bases, and 28 bases lay between the germline ends. Germline V gene data show CDR1 as SGHAT and CDR2 as FQNNGV. CDR3 coding DNA: TGTGCCAGCAGGAAAACGCAGGGACGCCAACAAGGGGCGTATGGCTACACCTTC. It specifies CASRKTQGRQQGAYGYTF.

V is TRBV6-1 and J is TRBJ2-7; 8 bases map to TRBD1. There are 14 residues in the CDR3. CDR1 is MNHNS, CDR2 SASEGT, per germline. Losses at the gene ends were 2 bases for V and 3 bases for J; bases not matched to a gene: 3. The CDR3 here is CASSESGGYYEQYF. The CDR3 DNA follows: TGTGCCAGCAGTGAATCAGGGGGCTACTACGAGCAGTACTTC.

This rearrangement joins TRBV10-3 to TRBJ2-1; 8 bases agree with TRBD2. Losses at the gene ends were 5 bases for V and 2 bases for J; bases not matched to a gene: 5. The CDR3 covers 15 residues. Germline V gene lookup returns CDR1 ENHRY and CDR2 SYGVKD. The CDR3 DNA is TGTGCCATCAGTTCACTAGCGGAGGCCTACAATGAGCAGTTCTTC. Amino acid sequence: CAISSLAEAYNEQFF.

The rearrangement joins TRBV7-9 to TRBJ2-7; 7 bases fit TRBD1. This CDR3 contains 14 residues. Unmatched junction bases numbered 5, after V lost 3 bases and J lost 3 bases. Germline V lookup: CDR1 SEHNR, CDR2 FQNEAQ (reference sequence). CDR3 region: CASSFDREGYEQYF. In DNA, the CDR3 is TGTGCCAGCAGCTTCGACAGGGAAGGCTACGAGCAGTACTTC.

The rearrangement links TRBV18 to TRBJ2-3; the D is unclear. V was trimmed by 4 bases and J by 3 bases, leaving 11 bases between them. From germline, CDR1 is KGHSH and CDR2 LQKENI. The CDR3 sequence is 14 residues long. The CDR3 loop reads CASSRKRGTDTQYF. The DNA of the CDR3 is TGTGCCAGCTCACGCAAGCGTGGTACAGATACGCAGTATTTT.

The chain recombines TRBV7-2 with TRBJ2-1; D ambiguous. The CDR3 extends over 14 amino acids. V lost 5 bases and J lost 7, with 15 bases in between. Per germline, CDR1 SGHTA and CDR2 FQGNSA. The CDR3 bases are TGTGCCAGCAGCCCAGTCGCGAGTACAAATGAGCAGTTCTTC. Translation: CASSPVASTNEQFF.

This clonotype has a count of ten or more. The genes are TRBV7-2 and TRBJ2-1, with D unresolved. The V end was cut by 2 bases, the J end by 0 bases, with 8 bases between. The CDR3 has 15 amino acids. Germline CDR1 and CDR2: SGHTA and FQGNSA. The CDR3 sequence is CASSLYSRSYNEQFF. The CDR3 DNA sequence: TGTGCCAGCAGCTTATATAGCCGCTCCTACAATGAGCAGTTCTTC.

The chain joins TRBV27 to TRBJ2-7; TRBD1 agrees at 7 bases. The CDR3 runs to 15 residues. The junction had 12 bases not matched to a gene; V was cut back by 6 bases and J by 4 bases. Per the germline V gene, CDR1 is MNHEY and CDR2 is SMNVEV (reference sequence). This CDR3 is CASSPRGGAGYEQYV. For the CDR3, the DNA is TGTGCCAGCAGCCCTAGAGGGGGCGCGGGTTACGAGCAGTACGTC.

This clonotype turned up a few times. The chain joins TRBV7-2 to TRBJ2-2, with D maybe TRBD2 (6 bases). Germline values: CDR1 SGHTA, CDR2 FQGNSA. The CDR3 runs to 16 residues. V was cut by 5 bases and J by 1 base, with 14 bases left in between. CDR3 sequence reads: CASSPGRPRNTGELFF. CDR3 DNA: TGTGCCAGCAGCCCTGGGAGGCCAAGGAACACCGGGGAGCTGTTTTTT.

The sample holds many counts of this clonotype. Written as DNA, the CDR3 is TGTGCCAGCAGTTGGACCGGGCAATCTATCTCATACTTC. It codes for CASSWTGQSISYF. The V call is TRBV6-5, the J call TRBJ2-4, with D unclear. The germline CDR1 and CDR2 sequences are MNHEY and SVGAGI. This CDR3 has 13 amino acids. Trimming cost V 4 bases and J 16 bases, with 20 bases left between them.

The CDR3 loop is CASSVGHEGVNEQFF. The CDR3 DNA reads as TGTGCCAGCAGCGTAGGTCACGAAGGGGTCAATGAGCAGTTCTTC. This chain uses TRBV9 with TRBJ2-1, with D possibly matching TRBD1 (5 bases). The CDR3 contains 15 residues. From germline, CDR1 is SGDLS and CDR2 YYNGEE. Trimming left V 0 bases short and J 6 bases short, with 13 bases between.